This T cell receptor (beta chain) stems from a study of blood T cell repertoires in COVID-19. On the study more broadly: Spain, Italy and the United States supplied samples that represented acute and convalescent COVID-19. From T cells, B-cell-depleted T cells, or PBMCs came the material, which was cDNA or gDNA.

The germline gives CDR1 MNHNY, CDR2 SVGAGI (reference sequence). The CDR3 consists of 14 residues. V was pared by 0 bases and J by 6 bases, with 11 bases between. Per the authors' pipeline: Amplifying reference gene primers gave estimates of nucleated cell counts. The repertoire was sequenced with immunoSEQ multiplex PCR; TCRdb's copy has only in-frame clones and lacks some. That table furnishes V, J and clone size, whereas the DNA furnished D and trimming. Of around 100,000 clones listed, 75% to 90% are singletons. Sequencing used peripheral blood. This chain connects TRBV6-6 to TRBJ1-1; possibly TRBD1 for D (6 bases). The TCR was taken from a woman older than 75 with acute or convalescent COVID-19. The CDR3 protein is CASSYSPGGSEAFF. In DNA form, the CDR3 reads TGTGCCAGCAGTTACTCACCTGGGGGCTCTGAAGCTTTCTTT.